These 30 T cell receptor beta chains came from one sample sequenced in a study of control samples from healthy donors and cancer patients. The assay was immunoSEQ multiplex PCR, and TCRdb's table has in-frame clones only and misses some. The sample contains approximately 150,000 clones, approximately 88% of which appear only once. Sequenced input: blood. The source of these receptors is a man under 40 in good health.

The chain recombines TRBV5-1 with TRBJ2-1; perhaps TRBD1 as D (5 bases). CDR3 length equals 15 residues. Per germline, CDR1 SGHRS and CDR2 YFSETQ. V was pared by 4 bases and J by 2 bases, with 13 bases between. Here the CDR3 reads CASSKPGQPYNEQFF. CDR3 DNA: TGCGCCAGCAGCAAACCCGGACAACCCTACAATGAGCAGTTCTTC.

The chain is built from TRBV7-2 and TRBJ1-1, with a tentative D call TRBD1 (6 bases). Per the germline V gene, CDR1 is SGHTA and CDR2 is FQGNSA. The CDR3 has 15 residues. V shed 5 bases and J shed 1 base, with 14 bases lying between them. CDR3 bases: TGTGCCAGCAGCCTTACAGGGTCAGGGAACACTGAAGCTTTCTTT. Amino acids: CASSLTGSGNTEAFF.

The gene calls are TRBV15 and TRBJ2-3, with D tentatively TRBD1 (6 bases). This CDR3 region has 16 residues. The germline gives CDR1 LNHNV, CDR2 YYDKDF (reference sequence). Trimming left V 2 bases short and J 4 bases short, with 16 bases between. In nucleotides, the CDR3 is TGTGCCACCAGCAGAAAGACAGGTGGGCGGGCAGATACGCAGTATTTT. Amino acids: CATSRKTGGRADTQYF.

This clone was seen once. This chain links TRBV7-9 with TRBJ2-7; D not resolved. The V gene's germline CDR1 is SEHNR and CDR2 FQNEAQ (reference sequence). V lost 5 bases to trimming and J lost 3 bases, with 23 bases between them. The CDR3 runs to 17 residues. The CDR3 region has the DNA TGTGCCAGCAGCGGACGACTCGAGTCGCGCCCCCTCTACGAGCAGTACTTC. Its protein is CASSGRLESRPLYEQYF.

The rearrangement links TRBV15 to TRBJ2-4; D tentatively reads TRBD1 or TRBD2 (5 bases each). The CDR3 consists of 13 residues. The V end was cut by 3 bases, the J end by 8 bases, with 11 bases between. The V gene's germline CDR1 is LNHNV and CDR2 YYDKDF (reference sequence). The CDR3 is CATSRRGEDIQYF. The CDR3 nucleotides read TGTGCCACCAGCAGGAGGGGAGAGGACATTCAGTACTTC.

The V gene is TRBV6-5, the J gene TRBJ2-7, with 7 nucleotides matching TRBD2. Germline V gives CDR1 MNHEY, CDR2 SVGAGI. The CDR3 is 13 residues long. Germline trimming cut 6 bases from V and 4 bases from J; bases unmatched to any gene: 6. The DNA for the CDR3 is TGTGCCAGCAGCCTCCCCGGGGGGTACGAGCAGTACTTC. Protein sequence: CASSLPGGYEQYF.

The CDR3 region has the DNA TGCGCCAGCAGTGACCGAGACAGTAACACCGGGGAGCTGTTTTTT. This translates into CASSDRDSNTGELFF. J is TRBJ2-2 and V is TRBV10-2; D perhaps matches TRBD1 (5 bases). This CDR3 contains 15 residues. V shed 3 bases and J shed 2 bases, with 10 bases lying between them. Germline V gene data show CDR1 as WSHSY and CDR2 as SAAADI.

V gene TRBV29-1 combines with J gene TRBJ2-3; D is perhaps TRBD1 (6 bases). The V end lost 2 bases, the J end lost 2 bases, and 17 bases lay between the germline ends. The CDR3 runs to 16 residues. Germline V gene sequence: CDR1 SQVTM, CDR2 ANQGSEA. CDR3 amino acids: CSVERAAGAHTDTQYF. CDR3 nucleotide sequence: TGCAGCGTTGAAAGGGCCGCAGGGGCCCACACAGATACGCAGTATTTT.

This clone turned up a few times. The chain joins TRBV6-2 or TRBV6-3 to TRBJ2-3; 7 positions match TRBD2. The CDR3 sequence is 15 residues long. J was trimmed by 5 bases and V by 5 bases; bases with no gene match: 10. Germline values: CDR1 MNHEY, CDR2 SVGEGT. CDR3 region: CASSPRLAGGDTQYF. For the CDR3, the DNA is TGTGCCAGCAGTCCCCGACTAGCCGGGGGAGATACGCAGTATTTT.

The V and J genes are TRBV18 and TRBJ2-7; D may match TRBD1 or TRBD2 (6 bases each). Germline lookup yields CDR1 KGHSH and CDR2 LQKENI. Trimming took off 5 bases at V and 2 bases at J, with 13 bases between the two ends. The CDR3 totals 14 residues. CDR3 sequence (DNA): TGTGCCAGCTCAAGGGGGGCCCAAACCTACGAGCAGTACTTC. Translated, it gives CASSRGAQTYEQYF.

The chain couples TRBV18 to TRBJ2-1; TRBD1 might be the D (5 bases). Germline-derived CDR1 and CDR2 are KGHSH and LQKENI. V lost 4 bases, J lost 0 bases, and 10 bases lay in between. The CDR3 runs 15 residues. The CDR3 loop reads CASSLSQGSYNEQFF. CDR3 DNA: TGTGCCAGCTCACTCTCCCAGGGCTCCTACAATGAGCAGTTCTTC. Full variable domain (rest looked up from reference TRBV18 and TRBJ2-1): NAGVMQNPRHLVRRRGQEARLRCSPMKGHSHVYWYRQLPEEGLKFMVYLQKENIIDESGMPKERFSAEFPKEGPSILRIQQVVRGDSAAYFCASSLSQGSYNEQFFGPGTRLTVL.

In this sample, this clone turned up once. This chain uses TRBV7-9 with TRBJ1-1; no clear D gene. There are 13 residues in the CDR3. V was clipped by 7 bases and J by 5 bases, with 14 bases between them. The V gene's germline CDR1 is SEHNR and CDR2 FQNEAQ (reference sequence). In nucleotides, the CDR3 is TGTGCCAGCACCCTTACGTCGCTTACTGAAGCTTTCTTT. This gives the protein CASTLTSLTEAFF.

The chain employs TRBV11-2 and TRBJ1-2; possibly TRBD1 for D (5 bases). Germline values: CDR1 SGHAT, CDR2 FQNNGV. This CDR3 is built from 15 residues. Between the trimmed V and J ends, which lost 1 base and 2 bases, there was a span of 11 bases. CDR3 in amino acids: CASSLAEGRNYGYTF. As DNA, the CDR3 is TGTGCCAGCAGCTTAGCGGAGGGACGGAACTATGGCTACACCTTC.

V is TRBV7-2 and J is TRBJ1-5; D is undetermined. CDR3 size: 12 residues. Per germline, CDR1 SGHTA and CDR2 FQGNSA. Trimming took 7 bases from V and 2 from J, leaving 6 bases between them. The CDR3 reads CASTQGNQPQHF. The CDR3 DNA follows: TGTGCCAGCACCCAGGGCAATCAGCCCCAGCATTTT.

The chain links TRBV6-5 to TRBJ1-2; the D is unclear. This CDR3 is built from 11 residues. In germline, CDR1 is MNHEY, CDR2 SVGAGI. V lost 9 bases and J 2 bases, leaving 7 bases between the germline ends. The CDR3 bases are TGTGCCAGTGGTGGGAACTATGGCTACACCTTC. This codes for CASGGNYGYTF.

J is TRBJ1-1 and V is TRBV5-1; the match to TRBD1 covers 8 bases. J was trimmed by 1 base and V by 4 bases; bases with no gene match: 6. CDR3 length equals 15 residues. The germline gives CDR1 SGHRS, CDR2 YFSETQ. The CDR3 is CASSGRDRPNTEAFF. The CDR3 DNA sequence: TGCGCCAGCAGCGGCCGGGACAGGCCGAACACTGAAGCTTTCTTT.

Note on this clone: One junction end disagrees with the germline gene, perhaps due to a read error. V and J are TRBV24-1 and TRBJ2-7, with D possibly being TRBD1 or TRBD2 (5 bases each). This CDR3 has 12 amino acids. Looked up from germline, CDR1 is KGHDR and CDR2 is SFDVKD. As DNA, the CDR3 is TGTGCCACCAGTGATTCCTGGGACGGATATTTCTTC. As protein: CATSDSWDGYFF.

V and J are TRBV7-9 and TRBJ1-4; 8 positions match TRBD1. CDR3 length: 16 amino acids. Germline CDR1 is SEHNR and CDR2 is FQNEAQ (reference sequence). V was pared by 1 base and J by 2 bases, with 3 bases of the junction left unmatched. Here the CDR3 DNA reads TGTGCCAGCAGCTTAGGGACAGGGTCCACTAATGAAAAACTGTTTTTT. It yields the protein CASSLGTGSTNEKLFF.

The CDR3 nucleotides read TGTGCCGGCGGAGGGGGGCTACGTGAAGCTTTCTTT. Translating gives CAGGGGLREAFF. The chain combines TRBV30 with TRBJ1-1; TRBD1 is a possible D gene (6 bases). This CDR3 has 12 residues. Germline loops: CDR1 GTSNPN, CDR2 SVGIG (reference sequence). V was pared by 8 bases and J by 7 bases, with 17 bases between. The full variable domain, in which reference TRBV30 and TRBJ1-1 provide the parts outside the CDR3, is SQTIHQWPATLVQPVGSPLSLECTVEGTSNPNLYWYRQAAGRGLQLLFYSVGIGQISSEVPQNLSASRPQDRQFILSSKKLLLSDSGFYLCAGGGGLREAFFGQGTRLTVV.

The chain joins TRBV15 to TRBJ1-1, with D perhaps TRBD1 (5 bases). The germline V gene encodes CDR1 LNHNV and CDR2 YYDKDF (reference sequence). Between the trimmed V and J ends, which lost 1 base and 4 bases, there was a span of 10 bases. The CDR3 covers 14 residues. The CDR3 sequence is CATSRGGTATEAFF. In nucleotides, the CDR3 is TGTGCCACCAGCAGAGGGGGGACGGCCACTGAAGCTTTCTTT.

V usage is TRBV10-3 and J usage is TRBJ1-2; possibly TRBD1 for D (5 bases). Germline V gene sequence: CDR1 ENHRY, CDR2 SYGVKD. The CDR3 loop spans 14 amino acids. V lost 0 bases, J lost 7 bases, and 12 bases lay in between. The CDR3 reads CAISESGVLGGYTF. DNA of the CDR3: TGTGCCATCAGTGAGTCGGGGGTATTGGGTGGCTACACCTTC.

V gene TRBV5-1 combines with J gene TRBJ2-7, with 10 bases lining up with TRBD1. Germline V gene data show CDR1 as SGHRS and CDR2 as YFSETQ. V gave up 2 bases and J gave up 5 bases; unmatched junction bases: 4. The CDR3 totals 14 residues. This CDR3 reads CASSLTGTGDEQYF. CDR3 in DNA: TGCGCCAGCAGCTTAACCGGGACAGGGGACGAGCAGTACTTC.

V is TRBV6-5 and J is TRBJ1-2, with D perhaps TRBD1 (5 bases). Germline loops: CDR1 MNHEY, CDR2 SVGAGI. Trimming took 7 bases from V and 2 from J, leaving 14 bases between them. The CDR3 has 14 residues. The CDR3 coding sequence is TGTGCCAGCACCAGACTCGGGGCAAACTATGGCTACACCTTC. Amino acids: CASTRLGANYGYTF.

V is TRBV5-5 and J is TRBJ2-7, with a weak D call TRBD1 (6 bases). Germline V CDR1 and CDR2: SGHKS, YYEKEE (reference sequence). There are 14 residues in the CDR3. The V end lost 0 bases, the J end lost 3 bases, and 10 bases lay between the germline ends. This chain's CDR3 is CASSLGRGDYEQYF. Here the CDR3 DNA reads TGTGCCAGCAGCTTGGGCAGGGGAGACTACGAGCAGTACTTC.

The count of this clone is one. The chain carries TRBV5-6 and TRBJ2-7; D ambiguous. V was pared by 0 bases and J by 6 bases, with 10 bases between. Germline-derived CDR1 and CDR2 are SGHDT and YYEEEE. This CDR3 has 13 amino acids. CDR3 protein: CASSLAAGREQYF. The CDR3 bases are TGTGCCAGCAGCTTGGCGGCAGGCCGCGAGCAGTACTTC. Supplemented by reference TRBV5-6 and TRBJ2-7, the full variable domain reads DAGVTQSPTHLIKTRGQQVTLRCSPKSGHDTVSWYQQALGQGPQFIFQYYEEEERQRGNFPDRFSGHQFPNYSSELNVNALLLGDSALYLCASSLAAGREQYFGPGTRLTVT.

V and J are TRBV6-2 or TRBV6-3 and TRBJ2-3; 8 nucleotides match TRBD2. Germline CDR1 MNHEY, CDR2 SVGEGT. The CDR3 consists of 17 residues. V lost 0 bases and J lost 4; bases outside the gene matches: 9. In DNA form, the CDR3 reads TGTGCCAGCAGTTACTCGGGCGGGGGGTCTTGGGCAGATACGCAGTATTTT. It codes for CASSYSGGGSWADTQYF.

V and J are TRBV19 and TRBJ1-1; D gene ambiguous. There are 19 residues in the CDR3. Per the germline V gene, CDR1 is LNHDA and CDR2 is SQIVND (reference sequence). V was cut by 6 bases and J by 0 bases, with 26 bases left in between. Written as DNA, the CDR3 is TGTGCCAGTAGCAAACATGAAAGAGGACGGCCGAGACTGAACACTGAAGCTTTCTTT. Protein sequence: CASSKHERGRPRLNTEAFF.

The V and J genes are TRBV27 and TRBJ2-3; 8 positions agree with TRBD1. The CDR3 totals 17 residues. The J segment lost 1 base and the V segment lost 5 bases, leaving 11 bases of the junction unmatched. Germline V CDR1 and CDR2: MNHEY, SMNVEV (reference sequence). The CDR3 sequence: CASSPFRPGQGTDTQYF. CDR3 nucleotide sequence: TGTGCCAGCAGTCCGTTTCGGCCGGGACAGGGCACAGATACGCAGTATTTT.

The V gene is TRBV5-6, the J gene TRBJ1-1, with D unclear. In germline, CDR1 is SGHDT, CDR2 YYEEEE. V lost 3 bases, J lost 6 bases, and 9 bases lay in between. This CDR3 is 12 amino acids long. The CDR3 nucleotides are TGTGCCAGCAGCTCTACGTTGTCTGAAGCTTTCTTT. Its protein is CASSSTLSEAFF.

The chain is built from TRBV5-4 and TRBJ2-3, with D unclear. CDR3 length: 15 residues. From germline, CDR1 is SGHNT and CDR2 YYREEE (reference sequence). Between the trimmed V and J ends, which lost 1 base and 0 bases, there was a span of 9 bases. CDR3 coding DNA: TGTGCCAGCAGCTTGAAGGTGGGGAGCACAGATACGCAGTATTTT. Its protein is CASSLKVGSTDTQYF. Looking up the rest from reference TRBV5-4 and TRBJ2-3 gives the full variable domain: ETGVTQSPTHLIKTRGQQVTLRCSSQSGHNTVSWYQQALGQGPQFIFQYYREEENGRGNFPPRFSGLQFPNYSSELNVNALELDDSALYLCASSLKVGSTDTQYFGPGTRLTVL.